The sequence of this TCR beta chain was determined in a study of T cells after yellow fever vaccination. This CDR3 region has 16 residues. Germline V gene data show CDR1 as SGHKS and CDR2 as YYEKEE (reference sequence). The junction had 8 bases not matched to a gene; V was cut back by 4 bases and J by 2 bases. This clonotype was picked up many times. TCRdb itself ran the 5' RACE reads through MiXCR, one entry per CDR3 protein. The sample lists approximately 90,000 distinct CDR3 sequences, roughly 5.2% seen once, with about 40% in the top ten. The sequence derives from a man younger than 35 who received the YFV17D yellow fever vaccine. This sequence joins TRBV5-5 and TRBJ2-5, with 10 positions matching TRBD1. The source was CD8+ T cells sorted from PBMCs, collected 10 days after the yellow fever booster vaccination. CDR3 amino acids: CASSHRDRGPQETQYF. CDR3 nucleotides: TGTGCCAGCAGCCATCGGGACAGGGGACCGCAAGAGACCCAGTACTTC.